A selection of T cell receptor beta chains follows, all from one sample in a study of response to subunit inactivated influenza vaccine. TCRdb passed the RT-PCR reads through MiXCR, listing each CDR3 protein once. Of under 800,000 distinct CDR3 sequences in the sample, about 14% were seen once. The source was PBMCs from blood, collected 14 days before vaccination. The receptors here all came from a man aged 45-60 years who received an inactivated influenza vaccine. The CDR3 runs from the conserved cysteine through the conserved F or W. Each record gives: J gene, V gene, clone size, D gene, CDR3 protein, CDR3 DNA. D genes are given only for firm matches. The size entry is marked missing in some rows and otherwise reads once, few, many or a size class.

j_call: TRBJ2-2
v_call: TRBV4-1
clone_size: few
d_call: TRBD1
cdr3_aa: CASSQATGVTGELFF
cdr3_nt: TGCGCCAGCAGCCAGGCTACAGGGGTCACCGGGGAGCTGTTTTTT

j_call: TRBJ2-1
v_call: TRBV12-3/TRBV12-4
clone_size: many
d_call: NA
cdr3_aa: CASTTGAGMDEQFF
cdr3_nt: TGTGCCAGCACCACGGGGGCAGGGATGGATGAGCAGTTCTTC

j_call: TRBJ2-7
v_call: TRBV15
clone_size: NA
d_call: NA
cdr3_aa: CATSPDSPYEQYF
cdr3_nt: TGTGCCACCAGTCCGGACAGTCCCTACGAGCAGTACTTC

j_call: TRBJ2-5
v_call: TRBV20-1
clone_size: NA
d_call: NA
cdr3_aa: CSARVMTEETQYF
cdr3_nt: TGCAGTGCTAGGGTTATGACAGAAGAGACCCAGTACTTC

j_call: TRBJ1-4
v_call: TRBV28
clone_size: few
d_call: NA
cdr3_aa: CASSPALIPQKQFF
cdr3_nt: TGTGCCAGCAGTCCAGCTCTAATCCCCCAAAAACAGTTTTTT

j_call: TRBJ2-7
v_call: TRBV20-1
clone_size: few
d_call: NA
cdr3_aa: CSARDGGLTPYEQYF
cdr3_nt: TGCAGTGCTAGAGACGGCGGGCTTACTCCCTACGAGCAGTACTTC

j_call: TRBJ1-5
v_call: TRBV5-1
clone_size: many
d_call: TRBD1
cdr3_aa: CASSTGQGQPQHF
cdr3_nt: TGCGCCAGCAGCACTGGACAGGGTCAGCCCCAGCATTTT

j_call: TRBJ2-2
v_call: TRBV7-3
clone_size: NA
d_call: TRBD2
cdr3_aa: CASSLTSGRVIGELFF
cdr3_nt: TGTGCCAGCAGCTTAACTAGCGGGAGAGTTATCGGGGAGCTGTTTTTT

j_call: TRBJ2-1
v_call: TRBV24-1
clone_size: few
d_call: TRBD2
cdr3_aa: CATSDSPGLAYNEQFF
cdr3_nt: TGTGCCACCAGTGACAGCCCGGGACTAGCGTACAATGAGCAGTTCTTC

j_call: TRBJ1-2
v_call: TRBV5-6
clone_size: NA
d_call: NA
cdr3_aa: CASSSGTLYGYTF
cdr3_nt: TGTGCCAGCAGCTCCGGGACACTCTATGGCTACACCTTC

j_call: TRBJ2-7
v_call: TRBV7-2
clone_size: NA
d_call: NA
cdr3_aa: CASSLWGNDASYEQYF
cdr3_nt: TGTGCCAGCAGCTTATGGGGGAATGACGCGTCCTACGAGCAGTACTTC

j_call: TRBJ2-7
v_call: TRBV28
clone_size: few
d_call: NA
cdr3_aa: CASSLFPIGRLHEQYF
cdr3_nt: TGTGCCAGCAGTTTATTCCCGATAGGACGGTTGCACGAGCAGTACTTC

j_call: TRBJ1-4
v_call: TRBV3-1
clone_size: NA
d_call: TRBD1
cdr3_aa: CASSQPGQFNEKLFF
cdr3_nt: TGTGCCAGCAGCCAACCGGGACAGTTTAATGAAAAACTGTTTTTT

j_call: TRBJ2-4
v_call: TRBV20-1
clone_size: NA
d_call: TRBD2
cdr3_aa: CSARVLAGAIQYF
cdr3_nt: TGCAGTGCTAGAGTCCTAGCGGGAGCCATTCAGTACTTC

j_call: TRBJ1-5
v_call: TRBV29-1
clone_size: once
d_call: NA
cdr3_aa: CSVGEPGTNQPQHF
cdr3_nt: TGCAGCGTCGGGGAGCCGGGAACTAATCAGCCCCAGCATTTT

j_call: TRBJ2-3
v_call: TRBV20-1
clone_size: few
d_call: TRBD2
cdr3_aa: CSARATSGGFTDTQYF
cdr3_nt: TGCAGTGCTAGAGCGACTAGCGGGGGATTCACAGATACGCAGTATTTT

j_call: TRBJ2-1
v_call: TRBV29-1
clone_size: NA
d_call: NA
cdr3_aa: CSALSSYNEQFF
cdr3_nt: TGCAGCGCGCTGAGCTCCTACAATGAGCAGTTCTTC

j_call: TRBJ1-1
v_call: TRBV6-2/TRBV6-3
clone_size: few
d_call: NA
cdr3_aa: CASSYGLGVTEAFF
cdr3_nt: TGTGCCAGCAGTTACGGGCTGGGGGTCACTGAAGCTTTCTTT

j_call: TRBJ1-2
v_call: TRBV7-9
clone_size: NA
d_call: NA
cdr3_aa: CASSSTIRQANYGYTF
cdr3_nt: TGTGCCAGCAGCTCAACTATCCGACAGGCTAACTATGGCTACACCTTC

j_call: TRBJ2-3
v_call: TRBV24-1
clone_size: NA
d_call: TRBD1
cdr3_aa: CATSEGGGTTDTQYF
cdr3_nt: TGTGCCACCAGTGAAGGGGGCGGCACCACAGATACGCAGTATTTT

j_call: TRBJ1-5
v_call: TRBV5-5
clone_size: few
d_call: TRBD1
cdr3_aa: CASSWDSGSNQPQHF
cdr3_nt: TGTGCCAGCAGCTGGGACAGCGGGAGCAATCAGCCCCAGCATTTT

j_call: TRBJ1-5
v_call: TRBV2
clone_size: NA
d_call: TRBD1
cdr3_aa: CASRTGTGGGQPQHF
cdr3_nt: TGTGCCAGCAGAACCGGGACAGGGGGCGGACAGCCCCAGCATTTT

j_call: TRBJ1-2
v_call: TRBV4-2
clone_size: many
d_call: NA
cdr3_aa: CASSQEGGSYGYTF
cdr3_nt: TGTGCCAGCAGCCAAGAAGGGGGTTCCTATGGCTACACCTTC

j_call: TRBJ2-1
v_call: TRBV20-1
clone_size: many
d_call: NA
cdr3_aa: CSASRTGLNEQFF
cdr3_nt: TGCAGTGCTAGTCGGACGGGTTTGAATGAGCAGTTCTTC

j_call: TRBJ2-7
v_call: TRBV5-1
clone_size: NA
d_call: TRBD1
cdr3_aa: CASRGQGTPSYEQYF
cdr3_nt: TGCGCCAGCAGGGGACAGGGGACCCCGTCCTACGAGCAGTACTTC

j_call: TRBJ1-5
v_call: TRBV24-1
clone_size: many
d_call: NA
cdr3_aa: CATSEGNQPQHF
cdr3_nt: TGTGCCACCAGTGAAGGGAATCAGCCCCAGCATTTT

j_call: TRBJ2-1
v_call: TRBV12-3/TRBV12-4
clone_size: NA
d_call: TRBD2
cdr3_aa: CASIQREGTYNEQFF
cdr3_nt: TGTGCCAGCATACAGCGGGAGGGGACTTACAATGAGCAGTTCTTC

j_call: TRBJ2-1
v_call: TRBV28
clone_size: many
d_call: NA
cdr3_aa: CAGGDVGGHEQFF
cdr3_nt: TGTGCCGGTGGGGACGTTGGAGGTCATGAGCAGTTCTTC

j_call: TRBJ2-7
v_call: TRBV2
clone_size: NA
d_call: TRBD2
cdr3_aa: CASSGLAGASYEQYF
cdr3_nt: TGTGCCAGCAGTGGACTAGCGGGAGCGTCCTACGAGCAGTACTTC

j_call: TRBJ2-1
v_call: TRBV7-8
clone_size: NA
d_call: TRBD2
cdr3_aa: CASSPGTSRDNEQFF
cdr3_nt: TGTGCCAGCAGCCCCGGGACTAGTAGGGACAATGAGCAGTTCTTC

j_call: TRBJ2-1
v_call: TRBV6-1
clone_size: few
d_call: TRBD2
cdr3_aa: CASSGGIAGGVEQFF
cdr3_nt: TGTGCCAGCAGTGGCGGGATAGCGGGAGGCGTTGAGCAGTTCTTC

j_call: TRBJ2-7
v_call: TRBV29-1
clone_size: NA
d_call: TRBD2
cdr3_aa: CSVDAGGGPLGEQYF
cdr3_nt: TGCAGCGTTGACGCGGGGGGGGGACCACTTGGCGAGCAGTACTTC

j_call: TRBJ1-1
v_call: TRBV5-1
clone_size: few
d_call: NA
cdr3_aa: CASSSTPAGTEAFF
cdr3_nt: TGCGCCAGCAGCTCGACCCCAGCGGGTACTGAAGCTTTCTTT

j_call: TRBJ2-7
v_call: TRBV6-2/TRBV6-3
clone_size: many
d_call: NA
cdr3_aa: CASSLQQGVHEQYF
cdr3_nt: TGTGCCAGCAGTCTTCAACAGGGTGTCCACGAGCAGTACTTC

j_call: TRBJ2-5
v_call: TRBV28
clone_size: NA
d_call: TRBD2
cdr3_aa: CASSSPGSGGRETQYF
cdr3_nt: TGTGCCAGCAGTTCGCCGGGTAGCGGGGGGAGGGAGACCCAGTACTTC

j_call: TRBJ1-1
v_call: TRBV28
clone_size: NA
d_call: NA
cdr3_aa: CAITGHGTEAFF
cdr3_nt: TGTGCCATCACAGGCCATGGGACTGAAGCTTTCTTT

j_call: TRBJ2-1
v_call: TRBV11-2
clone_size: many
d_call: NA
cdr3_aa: CASSLGRLRYEQFF
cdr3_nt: TGTGCCAGCAGCTTAGGTCGACTCCGATATGAGCAGTTCTTC

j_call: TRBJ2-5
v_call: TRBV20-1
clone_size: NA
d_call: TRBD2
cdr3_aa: CSARYGTSRETQYF
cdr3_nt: TGCAGTGCTAGATATGGGACTAGCAGGGAGACCCAGTACTTC

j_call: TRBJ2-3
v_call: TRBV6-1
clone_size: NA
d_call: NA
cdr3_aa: CASSETGATDTQYF
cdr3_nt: TGTGCCAGCAGTGAAACGGGAGCCACAGATACGCAGTATTTT

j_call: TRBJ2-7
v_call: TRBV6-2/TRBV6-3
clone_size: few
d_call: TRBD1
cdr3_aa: CASSYPPGQGARAAAYEQYF
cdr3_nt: TGTGCCAGCAGTTACCCGCCGGGACAGGGGGCGAGAGCAGCGGCCTACGAGCAGTACTTC

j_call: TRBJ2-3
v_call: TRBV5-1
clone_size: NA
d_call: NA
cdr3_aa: CASSLVGGNTDTQYF
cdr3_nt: TGCGCCAGCAGCTTGGTTGGGGGGAACACAGATACGCAGTATTTT

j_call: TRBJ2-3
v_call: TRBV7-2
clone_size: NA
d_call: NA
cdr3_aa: CATSSLVTDTQYF
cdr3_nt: TGTGCCACCAGCTCTCTGGTGACAGATACGCAGTATTTT

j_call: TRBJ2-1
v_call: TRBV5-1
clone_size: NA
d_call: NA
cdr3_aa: CASSQGSIPDNEQFF
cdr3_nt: TGCGCCAGCAGCCAAGGGTCAATACCAGACAATGAGCAGTTCTTC